This T cell receptor (beta chain) was observed in a study of blood T cell repertoires in COVID-19. Under the authors' procedure: Nucleated cell counts were estimated from reference gene primer amplification. Clones were sequenced by immunoSEQ multiplex PCR, and TCRdb holds only the in-frame ones, with some missing. V, J and clone size reflect that table, while D and trimming were determined from the DNA. The sample records about 220,000 clones, around 80% being singletons. The germline V gene has CDR1 PRHDT and CDR2 FYEKMQ (reference sequence). This CDR3 has 13 amino acids. Comments on this clone: An end of the junction differs from the germline gene, which may be a read error.

Source material: peripheral blood. The sequence was collected from an older woman who had recovered from COVID-19. This chain connects TRBV13 to TRBJ1-5; D ambiguous. In DNA, the CDR3 is TGTGCCAGCAGCCTAGGAACAGTCCGAACACCGCATTTT. This sequence encodes CASSLGTVRTPHF.